Below, one TCR beta chain is given with its context. This CDR3 is 12 amino acids long. Looked up from germline, CDR1 is KGHSH and CDR2 is LQKENI. J was trimmed by 13 bases and V by 3 bases; bases with no gene match: 6. These data belong to a study of control samples from healthy donors and cancer patients. Sequencing was performed with immunoSEQ multiplex PCR; in TCRdb, only in-frame clones are kept and a portion is missing. The table lists roughly 100,000 clones, 85% to 90% of them singletons. This chain uses TRBV18 with TRBJ1-2, with 9 bases matching TRBD1. This receptor was obtained from a man in his fifties or sixties with lung cancer. The sequenced sample consisted of PBMCs. Here the CDR3 DNA reads TGTGCCAGCTCACCCAGACAGGGGGAGGGCACCTTC. Protein product: CASSPRQGEGTF.